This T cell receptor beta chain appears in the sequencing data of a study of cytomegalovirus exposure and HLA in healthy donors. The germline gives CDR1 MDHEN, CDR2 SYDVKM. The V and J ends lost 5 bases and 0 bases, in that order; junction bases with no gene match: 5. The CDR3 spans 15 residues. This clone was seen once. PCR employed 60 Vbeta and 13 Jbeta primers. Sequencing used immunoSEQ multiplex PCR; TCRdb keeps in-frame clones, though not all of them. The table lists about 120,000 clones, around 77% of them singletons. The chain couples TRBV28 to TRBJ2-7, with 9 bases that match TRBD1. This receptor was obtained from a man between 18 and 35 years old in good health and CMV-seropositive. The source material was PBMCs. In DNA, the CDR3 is TGTGCCAGCAGTATCGGGACAGGGTTCTCCTACGAGCAGTACTTC. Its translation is CASSIGTGFSYEQYF.